The sequence of this TCR beta chain was determined in a study of naive and memory T cell subsets. Two oligonucleotides, mixed equimolar, formed the beta constant-region primer covering TRBC1 and TRBC2. Via MiXCR, TCRdb re-called the UMI-ligation and nested PCR reads, giving one row per CDR3 protein. The sample shows 150,000 or so distinct CDR3 sequences, about 15% of them seen only once. For this clonotype: Antigen: not known.

The study's findings and limits: A clonotype means one alpha or beta sequence, not an alpha/beta pair. Naive and memory subsets had different power law exponents for TCR abundance.

Germline CDR1 SGHTA, CDR2 FQGNSA. The CDR3 is 16 amino acids. V lost 1 base to trimming and J lost 2 bases, with 14 bases between them. The TCR sequence derives from a human donor in good health. The material sequenced was naive CD4+ T cells from blood. The genes are TRBV7-2 and TRBJ1-2, with D possibly matching TRBD1 (6 bases). The CDR3 is CASSLVWDTENYGYTF. As DNA, the CDR3 is TGTGCCAGCAGCTTAGTTTGGGACACAGAGAACTATGGCTACACCTTC.